This T cell receptor beta chain stems from a study of blood T cell repertoires in COVID-19. Whole-study context: T cells, B-cell-depleted T cells, or PBMCs supplied cDNA or gDNA.

V lost 3 bases, J lost 0 bases, and 8 bases lay in between. The V gene's germline CDR1 is SGHTA and CDR2 FQGNSA. The CDR3 runs 15 residues. This clone occurred once. The repertoire was sequenced with immunoSEQ multiplex PCR; TCRdb's copy has only in-frame clones and lacks some. The repertoire holds 50,000 or so clones, approximately 80% seen once, with 7% to 7.5% in the top ten. The chain recombines TRBV7-2 with TRBJ1-4; D gene uncertain. The sample was peripheral blood. The sequence was obtained from a man in his forties with acute or convalescent COVID-19. Here the CDR3 DNA reads TGTGCCAGCAGCTTGAGTTATGCAACTAATGAAAAACTGTTTTTT. Translated: CASSLSYATNEKLFF. Complete variable domain (other parts from reference TRBV7-2 and TRBJ1-4): GAGVSQSPSNKVTEKGKDVELRCDPISGHTALYWYRQSLGQGLEFLIYFQGNSAPDKSGLPSDRFSAERTGGSVSTLTIQRTQQEDSAVYLCASSLSYATNEKLFFGSGTQLSVL.